This TCR beta chain was captured by sequencing in a study of response to subunit inactivated influenza vaccine (dated by TCRdb to 2016 to 2019). At the level of the whole study: Deep quantitative T cell receptor repertoire profiling was used in the study to track responses to a trivalent subunit inactivated influenza vaccine.

As regards this clonotype: Its antigen remains undetermined. The sample holds no much larger clone one base away, and base qualities are not on file.

V and J lose 6 bases and 7 bases, and a span of 16 bases separates them. The CDR3 contains 14 residues, cysteine and phenylalanine counted. Only the CDR3 portion is preserved as DNA: 42 bases, with reading frame beginning at the first base. CDR1 and CDR2, per the germline V gene, are SNHLY and FYNNEI. Libraries were built with RT-PCR. TCRdb records Illumina HiSeq 2500 as the sequencer. TCRdb passed the public sequencing reads through fastp at Q25 and MiXCR, retaining productive beta sequences. Rows with a matching CDR3 protein are joined into one entry that keeps the most common DNA and genes. Counted in this sample were 500,000 to 600,000 distinct CDR3 sequences; approximately 15% of them appeared once. The biggest ten clones account for 3% of the sample. Points the paper makes about the study in general: According to the authors, only a limited number of new T cells may be recruited by each seasonal influenza vaccination.

This specimen consisted of CD4+ T cells sorted from PBMCs, obtained roughly 24 months after vaccination. The rearranged segments are TRBV2 and TRBJ1-5; TRBD1 might be the D gene, on 6 matching bases. The TCR comes from a man aged 50 to 69 who received an inactivated influenza vaccine. Donor details come from another sample of the same person, matched by shared clones. DNA sequence: TGTGCCAGCAGATTGACAGGCCCTGGGCAGCCCCAGCATTTT. Translated, this gives CASRLTGPGQPQHF.